The sequence of this T cell receptor (beta chain) was determined in a study of blood T cell repertoires in COVID-19. Study-level information: Sample material is recorded as cDNA or gDNA derived from T cells, B-cell-depleted T cells, or PBMCs.

This clone was seen more than once but under ten times. Measured with immunoSEQ multiplex PCR; TCRdb has only the in-frame clones, and not every one. This table holds 150,000 to 170,000 clones, 76% found once. Sequencing was done on a sample of peripheral blood. The sequence was obtained from a woman older than 75 with acute or convalescent COVID-19.

CDR3 DNA: TGTGCCAGCAGCTTAACAGTCACCTACGAGCAGTACTTC. Protein: CASSLTVTYEQYF. The chain is built from TRBV7-2 and TRBJ2-7, with D hard to call. The V end lost 2 bases, the J end lost 2 bases, and 7 bases lay between the germline ends. The germline CDR1 and CDR2 sequences are SGHTA and FQGNSA. The CDR3 has 13 amino acids.